Presented here are 26 T cell receptor beta chains from one specimen sequenced in a study of CD8 T cells in Susac syndrome. When the RNA was reverse transcribed, random hexamers were used with an input of about 0.45 to 1 ug. TCRdb re-derived calls from the immunoSEQ multiplex PCR reads in MiXCR, one entry per CDR3 protein. This table holds 250,000 to 300,000 distinct CDR3 sequences, roughly 90% found once. The specimen was CD8+ T cells from PBMCs. These receptors were obtained from a human donor with multiple sclerosis.

The chain recombines TRBV9 with TRBJ1-2; 8 positions agree with TRBD1. Germline CDR1 SGDLS, CDR2 YYNGEE. The J segment lost 8 bases and the V segment lost 4 bases, leaving 7 bases of the junction unmatched. The CDR3 covers 13 residues. CDR3 DNA: TGTGCCAGCAGCATCGGGACAGGCTGCGGCTACACCTTC. It encodes CASSIGTGCGYTF. The full variable domain, with the rest looked up from reference TRBV9 and TRBJ1-2, is DSGVTQTPKHLITATGQRVTLRCSPRSGDLSVYWYQQSLDQGLQFLIQYYNGEERAKGNILERFSAQQFPDLHSELNLSSLELGDSALYFCASSIGTGCGYTFGSGTRLTVV.

The rearrangement links TRBV3-1 to TRBJ2-7; TRBD2 matches at 7 bases. CDR3 size: 13 residues. J lost 6 bases, V lost 3 bases, and 5 bases had no gene match. Germline V gives CDR1 LGHDT, CDR2 YNNKEL (reference sequence). The CDR3 sequence: CASSHGGGFEQYF. CDR3 nucleotides: TGTGCCAGCAGCCACGGGGGAGGGTTCGAGCAGTACTTC.

The chain links TRBV19 to TRBJ2-7, with D perhaps TRBD1 (6 bases). The CDR3 contains 14 residues. Trimming shortened V by 8 bases and J by 5 bases, and 19 bases separated the two germline ends. The germline V gene has CDR1 LNHDA and CDR2 SQIVND (reference sequence). In DNA form, the CDR3 reads TGTGCCAGTCGACCCAGGGGCGCATGGGACGAGCAGTACTTC. Protein: CASRPRGAWDEQYF.

The chain is built from TRBV7-2 and TRBJ1-5; D is possibly TRBD1 (6 bases). In germline, CDR1 is SGHTA, CDR2 FQGNSA. V lost 1 base to trimming and J lost 7 bases, with 14 bases between them. The CDR3 runs to 15 residues. For the CDR3, the DNA is TGTGCCAGCAGCTTAGACACAGGGTTTTGGCAGCCCCAGCATTTT. Its protein is CASSLDTGFWQPQHF.

This rearrangement joins TRBV6-1 to TRBJ2-7, with TRBD1 matching 10 bases. The J segment lost 1 base and the V segment lost 10 bases, leaving 4 bases of the junction unmatched. The CDR3 is made up of 13 amino acids. CDR1 and CDR2 (germline): MNHNS, SASEGT. CDR3 in amino acids: CATRTGGSYEQYF. The CDR3 region has the DNA TGTGCCACTCGGACAGGGGGGTCCTACGAGCAGTACTTC.

This clonotype was seen once. The chain joins TRBV7-9 to TRBJ2-7; 7 positions agree with TRBD1. Per the germline V gene, CDR1 is SEHNR and CDR2 is FQNEAQ (reference sequence). This CDR3 spans 17 amino acids. With 5 bases clipped from V and 5 bases from J, the junction kept 18 bases outside the gene matches. The CDR3: CASSPTTRRQGLNEQYF. The CDR3 DNA reads as TGTGCCAGCAGCCCCACAACCAGGCGACAGGGATTGAACGAGCAGTACTTC. Combining the CDR3 with reference TRBV7-9 and TRBJ2-7 gives the whole variable domain DTGVSQNPRHKITKRGQNVTFRCDPISEHNRLYWYRQTLGQGPEFLTYFQNEAQLEKSRLLSDRFSAERPKGSFSTLEIQRTEQGDSAMYLCASSPTTRRQGLNEQYFGPGTRLTVT.

The rearrangement joins TRBV19 to TRBJ2-7, with D tentatively TRBD2 (6 bases). Germline values: CDR1 LNHDA, CDR2 SQIVND (reference sequence). The CDR3 runs 14 residues. Trimming took off 4 bases at V and 1 base at J, with 11 bases between the two ends. CDR3 DNA: TGTGCCAGTAGTAAGACGGGAGAGTCCTACGAGCAGTACTTC. Amino acids: CASSKTGESYEQYF.

The rearrangement joins TRBV27 to TRBJ2-3; D perhaps matches TRBD1 (6 bases). V was clipped by 7 bases and J by 5 bases, with 10 bases between them. The CDR3 contains 12 residues. Germline CDR1 is MNHEY and CDR2 is SMNVEV (reference sequence). The DNA of the CDR3 is TGTGCCAGCACCCGAGGGGGAGATACGCAGTATTTT. Translated: CASTRGGDTQYF.

The gene calls are TRBV12-3 or TRBV12-4 and TRBJ2-5; either TRBD1 or TRBD2 may fit D (5 bases each). Trimming pared 8 bases from V and 5 bases from J, leaving 12 bases between. This CDR3 is 12 amino acids long. DNA of the CDR3: TGTGCCAGCTCTCACGGGGCGGAGACCCAGTACTTC. It codes for CASSHGAETQYF.

This chain connects TRBV7-9 to TRBJ2-7; D not resolved. Trimming cost V 5 bases and J 6 bases, with 17 bases left between them. CDR3 size: 14 residues. The germline V gene has CDR1 SEHNR and CDR2 FQNEAQ (reference sequence). The chain's CDR3 is CASSRGLGGGEQYF. CDR3 coding DNA: TGTGCCAGCAGCCGCGGTCTCGGTGGCGGCGAGCAGTACTTC.

The V call is TRBV7-9, the J call TRBJ1-4; weak D call: TRBD1 (6 bases). V was clipped by 5 bases and J by 3 bases, with 10 bases between them. The CDR3 runs 14 residues. Per the germline V gene, CDR1 is SEHNR and CDR2 is FQNEAQ (reference sequence). The CDR3 DNA reads as TGTGCCAGCAGCGTCGGGGGCCCTAATGAAAAACTGTTTTTT. This translates into CASSVGGPNEKLFF.

V is TRBV5-1 and J is TRBJ2-7; TRBD1 aligns across 12 bases. Germline V CDR1 and CDR2: SGHRS, YFSETQ. The CDR3 sequence is 14 residues long. The trim removed 8 bases at V and 4 bases at J, leaving 7 bases unmatched. This chain's CDR3 is CASGPGQGAYEQYF. CDR3 sequence (DNA): TGCGCCAGTGGGCCGGGACAGGGGGCTTACGAGCAGTACTTC.

J is TRBJ2-3 and V is TRBV7-3, with TRBD2 matching over 13 bases. Losses at the gene ends were 5 bases for V and 1 base for J; bases not matched to a gene: 3. CDR1 SGHTA and CDR2 FQGTGA come from the germline V gene. This CDR3 comprises 16 residues. The CDR3 reads CASSTGLAGGTDTQYF. Here the CDR3 DNA reads TGTGCCAGCAGCACCGGACTAGCGGGGGGCACAGATACGCAGTATTTT.

The chain carries TRBV29-1 and TRBJ2-1; possible D gene TRBD1, 6 bases. This CDR3 contains 12 residues. Germline V gene sequence: CDR1 SQVTM, CDR2 ANQGSEA. Trimming cost V 3 bases and J 9 bases, with 12 bases left between them. This CDR3 reads CSVESSDSEQFF. The CDR3 DNA is TGCAGCGTTGAGTCTTCGGACAGTGAGCAGTTCTTC.

The chain links TRBV9 to TRBJ1-5, with a weak D call TRBD1 (6 bases). The CDR3 runs to 16 residues. Trimming stripped 3 bases from V and 2 bases from J, with 15 bases between. Germline assignment: CDR1 SGDLS and CDR2 YYNGEE. The chain's CDR3 is CASSDRLGARNQPQHF. CDR3 in DNA: TGTGCCAGCAGCGACCGGCTGGGGGCCCGCAATCAGCCCCAGCATTTT.

V usage is TRBV29-1 and J usage is TRBJ1-1; D is perhaps TRBD1 (5 bases). Germline assignment: CDR1 SQVTM and CDR2 ANQGSEA. Trimming pared 1 base from V and 1 base from J, leaving 7 bases between. This CDR3 spans 13 amino acids. CDR3: CSVEGGENTEAFF. The CDR3 DNA reads as TGCAGCGTTGAAGGAGGGGAGAACACTGAAGCTTTCTTT.

The chain joins TRBV7-6 to TRBJ2-1, with D perhaps matching TRBD2 (6 bases). This CDR3 spans 13 amino acids. Trimming shortened V by 4 bases and J by 8 bases, and 12 bases separated the two germline ends. Per the germline V gene, CDR1 is SGHVS and CDR2 is FNYEAQ. CDR3 sequence reads: CASSSLGGYEQFF. DNA of the CDR3: TGTGCCAGCAGCTCCCTTGGGGGGTATGAGCAGTTCTTC.

The chain carries TRBV5-6 and TRBJ2-1, with unresolved D. V gave up 2 bases and J gave up 3 bases, with 9 bases separating them. CDR3 size: 14 residues. Germline CDR1 reads SGHDT; CDR2 reads YYEEEE. The CDR3 loop reads CASSFNVGYNEQFF. Written as DNA, the CDR3 is TGTGCCAGCAGCTTCAACGTGGGCTACAATGAGCAGTTCTTC.

The chain combines TRBV7-9 with TRBJ2-1; a possible D gene is TRBD2 (6 bases). The CDR3 runs 11 residues. The V and J ends lost 4 bases and 9 bases respectively, with 7 bases between them. CDR1 is SEHNR and CDR2 is FQNEAQ in the germline V gene (reference sequence). CDR3 protein: CASSWDSEQFF. The CDR3 DNA is TGTGCCAGCAGCTGGGACTCTGAGCAGTTCTTC.

The V call is TRBV9, the J call TRBJ1-1; D call uncertain. The CDR3 runs to 18 residues. The germline V gene encodes CDR1 SGDLS and CDR2 YYNGEE. V lost 0 bases, J lost 0 bases, and 18 bases lay in between. The CDR3 DNA sequence: TGTGCCAGCAGCGTAGGCCCTCTAGCATGGGCCATGAACACTGAAGCTTTCTTT. It specifies CASSVGPLAWAMNTEAFF.

This clonotype occurred a few times. This chain connects TRBV7-3 to TRBJ2-1, with D possibly TRBD1 on 5 matching bases. V lost 3 bases to trimming and J lost 4 bases, with 13 bases between them. The V gene's germline CDR1 is SGHTA and CDR2 FQGTGA. The CDR3 extends over 15 amino acids. The DNA for the CDR3 is TGTGCCAGCAGCTTGGGTCAGGGTCTATACAATGAGCAGTTCTTC. It yields the protein CASSLGQGLYNEQFF.

This chain links TRBV2 with TRBJ1-1; D not certain. The CDR3 is 13 residues long. Germline V gives CDR1 SNHLY, CDR2 FYNNEI. The V end lost 2 bases, the J end lost 1 base, and 5 bases lay between the germline ends. The CDR3 loop reads CASSEYGNTEAFF. CDR3 DNA: TGTGCCAGCAGTGAATATGGGAACACTGAAGCTTTCTTT.

V and J are TRBV25-1 and TRBJ1-4; D perhaps matches TRBD1 (6 bases). Germline V lookup: CDR1 MGHDK, CDR2 SYGVNS. The CDR3 consists of 14 residues. Trimming shortened V by 5 bases and J by 4 bases, and 11 bases separated the two germline ends. This chain's CDR3 is CASSQGGGNEKLFF. In DNA, the CDR3 is TGTGCCAGCAGTCAAGGGGGGGGTAATGAAAAACTGTTTTTT.

The chain recombines TRBV5-5 with TRBJ2-1, with 9 bases identical to TRBD1. CDR3 size: 14 residues. The germline CDR1 and CDR2 sequences are SGHKS and YYEKEE (reference sequence). J gave up 8 bases and V 8 bases, and 11 bases lay outside the gene matches. The CDR3 sequence is CASIRDRVYDEQFF. CDR3 in DNA: TGTGCCAGTATCCGGGACAGGGTTTATGATGAGCAGTTCTTC.

This sequence joins TRBV10-3 and TRBJ2-7; D not certain. From germline, CDR1 is ENHRY and CDR2 SYGVKD. V shed 7 bases and J shed 2 bases, with 15 bases lying between them. CDR3 length: 14 amino acids. The CDR3 loop reads CAIKNEENTYEQYF. The CDR3 DNA is TGTGCCATCAAAAATGAGGAAAATACCTACGAGCAGTACTTC.

The V gene is TRBV25-1, the J gene TRBJ2-5; 7 bases are shared with TRBD2. Germline CDR1 and CDR2: MGHDK and SYGVNS. The J segment lost 0 bases and the V segment lost 1 base, leaving 5 bases of the junction unmatched. There are 16 residues in the CDR3. The CDR3 region has the DNA TGTGCCAGCAGTGAATCGGGGGGAGTCGACCAAGAGACCCAGTACTTC. Protein: CASSESGGVDQETQYF.